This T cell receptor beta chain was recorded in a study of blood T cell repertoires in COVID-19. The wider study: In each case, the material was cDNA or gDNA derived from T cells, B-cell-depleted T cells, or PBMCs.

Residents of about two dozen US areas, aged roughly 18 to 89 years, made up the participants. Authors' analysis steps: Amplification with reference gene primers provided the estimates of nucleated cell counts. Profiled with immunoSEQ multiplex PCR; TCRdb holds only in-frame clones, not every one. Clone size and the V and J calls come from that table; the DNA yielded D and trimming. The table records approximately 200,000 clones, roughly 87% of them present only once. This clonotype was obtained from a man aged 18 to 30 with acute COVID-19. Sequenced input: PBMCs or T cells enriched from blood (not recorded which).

This chain's CDR3 is CASRLGAGGYTF. The CDR3 DNA follows: TGTGCCAGCAGATTGGGGGCAGGGGGCTACACCTTC. This chain uses TRBV2 with TRBJ1-2; D possibly corresponds to TRBD1 (6 bases). Trimming cost V 6 bases and J 8 bases, with 13 bases left between them. CDR1 and CDR2 (germline): SNHLY, FYNNEI. The CDR3 sequence is 12 residues long.